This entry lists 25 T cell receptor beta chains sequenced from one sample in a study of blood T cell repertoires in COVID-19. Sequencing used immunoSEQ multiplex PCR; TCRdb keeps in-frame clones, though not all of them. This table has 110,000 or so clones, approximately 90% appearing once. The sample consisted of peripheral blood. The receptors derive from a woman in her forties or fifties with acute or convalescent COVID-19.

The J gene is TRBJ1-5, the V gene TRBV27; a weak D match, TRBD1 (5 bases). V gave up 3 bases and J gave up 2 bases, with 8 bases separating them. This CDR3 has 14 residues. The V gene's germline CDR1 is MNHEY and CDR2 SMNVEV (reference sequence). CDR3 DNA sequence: TGTGCCAGCAGTTTTGGGGCTGGCAATCAGCCCCAGCATTTT. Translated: CASSFGAGNQPQHF.

CDR3 bases: TGTGCCAGCAGGGTGACAGGGACCAGCAATCAGCCCCAGCATTTT. This encodes CASRVTGTSNQPQHF. V is TRBV28 and J is TRBJ1-5; 7 bases fit TRBD1. The CDR3 has 15 amino acids. From germline, CDR1 is MDHEN and CDR2 SYDVKM. J was trimmed by 1 base and V by 6 bases; bases with no gene match: 6.

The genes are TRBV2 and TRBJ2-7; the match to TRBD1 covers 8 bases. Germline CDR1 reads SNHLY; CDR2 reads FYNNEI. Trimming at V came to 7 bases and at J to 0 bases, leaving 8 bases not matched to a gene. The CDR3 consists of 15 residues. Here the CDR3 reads CASTFETGVSYEQYF. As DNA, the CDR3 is TGTGCCAGCACCTTCGAGACAGGGGTCTCCTACGAGCAGTACTTC.

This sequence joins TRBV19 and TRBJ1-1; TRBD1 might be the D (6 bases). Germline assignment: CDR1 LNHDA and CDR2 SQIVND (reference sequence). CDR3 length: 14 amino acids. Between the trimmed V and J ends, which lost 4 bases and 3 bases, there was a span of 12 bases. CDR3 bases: TGTGCCAGTAGTAATTGGGACACCTACACTGAAGCTTTCTTT. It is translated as CASSNWDTYTEAFF.

The CDR3 loop is CAWMRGGGAEQFF. The CDR3 bases are TGTGCCTGGATGCGCGGGGGGGGCGCTGAGCAGTTCTTC. This rearrangement joins TRBV30 to TRBJ2-1, with 9 bases identical to TRBD2. The germline V gene has CDR1 GTSNPN and CDR2 SVGIG (reference sequence). The CDR3 sequence is 13 residues long. V lost 4 bases to trimming and J lost 9 bases; unmatched junction nucleotides: 7.

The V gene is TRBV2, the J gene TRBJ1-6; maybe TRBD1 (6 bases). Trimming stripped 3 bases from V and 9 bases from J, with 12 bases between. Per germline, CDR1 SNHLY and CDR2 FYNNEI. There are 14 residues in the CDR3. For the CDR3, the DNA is TGTGCCAGCAGTGACGGACAGAGGGGTTCACCCCTCCACTTT. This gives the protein CASSDGQRGSPLHF.

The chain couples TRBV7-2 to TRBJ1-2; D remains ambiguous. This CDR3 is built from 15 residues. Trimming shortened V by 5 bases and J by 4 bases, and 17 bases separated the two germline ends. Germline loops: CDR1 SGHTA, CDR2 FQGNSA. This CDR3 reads CASSPPLSGSYGYTF. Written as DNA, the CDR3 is TGTGCCAGCAGCCCACCCTTGTCGGGGAGCTATGGCTACACCTTC.

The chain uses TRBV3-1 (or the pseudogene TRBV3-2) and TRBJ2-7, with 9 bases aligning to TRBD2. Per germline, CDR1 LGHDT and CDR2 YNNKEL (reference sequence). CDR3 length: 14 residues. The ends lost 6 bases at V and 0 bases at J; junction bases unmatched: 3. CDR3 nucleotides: TGTGCCAGCAGTCAGGGACTAGCCTCCTACGAGCAGTACTTC. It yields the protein CASSQGLASYEQYF.

CDR3 in DNA: TGTGCCAGCTACAGTGCGAAGACAAATCAGCCCCAGCATTTT. Residues: CASYSAKTNQPQHF. The chain uses TRBV28 and TRBJ1-5, with unresolved D. The CDR3 sequence is 14 residues long. Germline V gene lookup returns CDR1 MDHEN and CDR2 SYDVKM. Deletions cut 8 bases from V and 4 bases from J, with 15 bases between. The full variable domain, completed using reference TRBV28 and TRBJ1-5, is DVKVTQSSRYLVKRTGEKVFLECVQDMDHENMFWYRQDPGLGLRLIYFSYDVKMKEKGDIPEGYSVSREKKERFSLILESASTNQTSMYLCASYSAKTNQPQHFGDGTRLSIL.

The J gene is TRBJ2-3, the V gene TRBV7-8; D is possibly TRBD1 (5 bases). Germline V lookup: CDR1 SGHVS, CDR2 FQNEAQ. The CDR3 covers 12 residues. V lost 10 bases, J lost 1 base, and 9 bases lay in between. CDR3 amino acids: CAILRGTDTQYF. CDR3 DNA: TGTGCCATCCTCAGGGGCACAGATACGCAGTATTTT. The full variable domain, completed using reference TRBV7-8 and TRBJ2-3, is GAGVSQSPRYKVAKRGQDVALRCDPISGHVSLFWYQQALGQGPEFLTYFQNEAQLDKSGLPSDRFFAERPEGSVSTLKIQRTQQEDSAVYLCAILRGTDTQYFGPGTRLTVL.

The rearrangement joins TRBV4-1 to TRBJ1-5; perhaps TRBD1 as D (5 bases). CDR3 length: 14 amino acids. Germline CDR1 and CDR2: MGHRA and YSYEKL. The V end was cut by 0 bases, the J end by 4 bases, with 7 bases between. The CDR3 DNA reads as TGCGCCAGCAGCCAAGATCGGGGGAATCAGCCCCAGCATTTT. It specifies CASSQDRGNQPQHF.

The CDR3 sequence: CAWSPQGEPLHF. In nucleotides, the CDR3 is TGTGCCTGGAGTCCACAGGGGGAACCCCTCCACTTT. This chain joins TRBV30 and TRBJ1-6, with 8 bases aligning to TRBD1. CDR1 is GTSNPN and CDR2 is SVGIG in the germline V gene (reference sequence). CDR3 length equals 12 residues. With 2 bases clipped from V and 12 bases from J, the junction kept 3 bases outside the gene matches.

This CDR3 reads CASIHGEGRRGYTF. Here the CDR3 DNA reads TGTGCCAGCATTCACGGGGAGGGTCGAAGGGGCTACACCTTC. V usage is TRBV6-5 and J usage is TRBJ1-2; D is uncertain. The CDR3 is 14 residues long. The germline V and J ends were trimmed by 7 bases and 8 bases, with 20 bases remaining between them. Germline CDR1 is MNHEY and CDR2 is SVGAGI.

The CDR3 nucleotides read TGTGCCAGCAGCTCTGCGGGCGTCTTCGCGAACACCGGGGAGCTGTTTTTT. Translated: CASSSAGVFANTGELFF. This chain connects TRBV7-2 to TRBJ2-2; TRBD2 might be the D (5 bases). Germline CDR1 SGHTA, CDR2 FQGNSA. V lost 4 bases to trimming and J lost 0 bases, with 15 bases between them. CDR3 length: 17 residues.

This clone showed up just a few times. CDR3 DNA sequence: TGTGCCAGCTGGAGGGACTTAGAGGATGATGGCTACACCTTC. Translation gives CASWRDLEDDGYTF. The chain couples TRBV2 to TRBJ1-2; D might be TRBD1 (5 bases). Germline loops: CDR1 SNHLY, CDR2 FYNNEI. V lost 8 bases and J lost 6, with 19 bases in between. CDR3 length: 14 amino acids.

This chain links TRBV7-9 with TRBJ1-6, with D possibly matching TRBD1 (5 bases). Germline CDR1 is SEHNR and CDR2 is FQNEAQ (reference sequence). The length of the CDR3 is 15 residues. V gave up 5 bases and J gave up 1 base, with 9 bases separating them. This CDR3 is CASSIGASYNSPLHF. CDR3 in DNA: TGTGCCAGCAGCATAGGGGCTTCCTATAATTCACCCCTCCACTTT.

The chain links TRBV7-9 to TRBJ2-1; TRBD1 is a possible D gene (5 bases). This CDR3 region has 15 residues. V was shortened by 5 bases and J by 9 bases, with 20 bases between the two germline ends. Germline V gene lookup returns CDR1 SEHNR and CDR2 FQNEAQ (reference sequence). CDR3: CASSILGRLDGEQFF. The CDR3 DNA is TGTGCCAGCAGCATCCTGGGGCGGCTGGACGGTGAGCAGTTCTTC.

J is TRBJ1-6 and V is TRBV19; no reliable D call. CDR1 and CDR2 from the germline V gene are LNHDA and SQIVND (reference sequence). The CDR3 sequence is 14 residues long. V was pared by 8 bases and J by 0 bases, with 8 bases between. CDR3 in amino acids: CASRSSSYNSPLHF. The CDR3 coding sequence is TGTGCCAGTCGTAGTAGCTCCTATAATTCACCCCTCCACTTT.

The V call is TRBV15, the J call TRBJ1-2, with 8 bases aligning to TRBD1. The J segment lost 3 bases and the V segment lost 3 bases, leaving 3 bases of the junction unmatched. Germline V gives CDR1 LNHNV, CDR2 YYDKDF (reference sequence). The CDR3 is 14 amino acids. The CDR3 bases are TGTGCCACCAGCAGGACAGGGGCGGACTATGGCTACACCTTC. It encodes CATSRTGADYGYTF.

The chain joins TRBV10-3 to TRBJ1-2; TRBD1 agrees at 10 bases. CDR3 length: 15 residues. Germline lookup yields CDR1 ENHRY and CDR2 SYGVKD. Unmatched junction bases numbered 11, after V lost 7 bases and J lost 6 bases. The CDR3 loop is CAIKQTGTGDDGYTF. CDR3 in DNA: TGTGCCATCAAACAAACCGGGACAGGGGATGATGGCTACACCTTC.

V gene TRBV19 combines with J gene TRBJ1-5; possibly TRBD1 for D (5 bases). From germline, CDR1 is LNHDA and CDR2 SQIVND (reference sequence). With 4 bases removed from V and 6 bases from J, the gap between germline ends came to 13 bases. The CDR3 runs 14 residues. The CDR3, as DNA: TGTGCCAGTAGTACCCCCTTAGGGGTTCAGCCCCAGCATTTT. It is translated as CASSTPLGVQPQHF.

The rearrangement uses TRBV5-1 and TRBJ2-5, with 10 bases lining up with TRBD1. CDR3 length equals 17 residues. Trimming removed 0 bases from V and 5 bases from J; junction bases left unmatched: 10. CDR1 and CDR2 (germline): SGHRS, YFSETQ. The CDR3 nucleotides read TGCGCCAGCAGCTTGGGAACCGGGACAGGGGAAAGGGAGACCCAGTACTTC. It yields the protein CASSLGTGTGERETQYF. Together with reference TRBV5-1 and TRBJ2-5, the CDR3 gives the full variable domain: KAGVTQTPRYLIKTRGQQVTLSCSPISGHRSVSWYQQTPGQGLQFLFEYFSETQRNKGNFPGRFSGRQFSNSRSEMNVSTLELGDSALYLCASSLGTGTGERETQYFGPGTRLLVL.

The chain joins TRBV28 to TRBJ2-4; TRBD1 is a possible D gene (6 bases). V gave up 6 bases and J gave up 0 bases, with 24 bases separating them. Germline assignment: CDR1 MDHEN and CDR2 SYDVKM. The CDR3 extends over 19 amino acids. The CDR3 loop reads CASSLRTAVSRIAKNIQYF. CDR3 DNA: TGTGCCAGCAGCCTGAGGACAGCCGTCTCTAGGATAGCCAAAAACATTCAGTACTTC.

In nucleotides, the CDR3 is TGTGCCAGTAGTATAGCTCTCAGACAGGGGGCGAGCCAGCCCCAGCATTTT. Its translation: CASSIALRQGASQPQHF. The rearrangement links TRBV19 to TRBJ1-5; 10 bases match TRBD1. The CDR3 has 17 residues. CDR1 LNHDA and CDR2 SQIVND come from the germline V gene (reference sequence). Losses at the gene ends were 1 base for V and 7 bases for J; bases not matched to a gene: 10.

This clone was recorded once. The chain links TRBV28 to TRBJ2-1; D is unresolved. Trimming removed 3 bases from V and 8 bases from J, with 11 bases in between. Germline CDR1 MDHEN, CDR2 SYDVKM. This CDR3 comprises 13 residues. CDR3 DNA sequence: TGTGCCAGCAGTTTGATCCAGGTGGATGAGCAGTTCTTC. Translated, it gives CASSLIQVDEQFF.